The 27 T cell receptor beta chains presented below share a single source sample, sequenced in a study of cytomegalovirus exposure and HLA in healthy donors. The PCR was carried out with 60 Vbeta primers and 13 Jbeta primers. Only in-frame clones appear in the TCRdb table, and some are missing; sequencing was by immunoSEQ multiplex PCR. The table has about 130,000 clones, 72% seen once. The sequenced sample consisted of PBMCs. Receptors originate from a man over 45 in good health and CMV-seropositive.

V usage is TRBV19 and J usage is TRBJ2-7; 9 bases fit TRBD1. The length of the CDR3 is 15 residues. The germline V gene has CDR1 LNHDA and CDR2 SQIVND (reference sequence). After removal of 5 bases from V and 4 bases from J, the junction contained 9 bases not matched to a gene. This CDR3 is CASSEWGTGLYEQYF. The CDR3 bases are TGTGCCAGTAGTGAATGGGGGACAGGGCTTTACGAGCAGTACTTC.

CDR3 amino acids: CASRDSQNTEAFF. CDR3 coding DNA: TGTGCCAGCAGGGACAGCCAGAACACTGAAGCTTTCTTT. This rearrangement joins TRBV6-4 to TRBJ1-1; D is perhaps TRBD1 (6 bases). Per the germline V gene, CDR1 is MRHNA and CDR2 is SNTAGT. The CDR3 runs to 13 residues. Trimming shortened V by 6 bases and J by 1 base, and 9 bases separated the two germline ends.

The CDR3 region is CASSWNFGGGVSNEQYF. CDR3 DNA sequence: TGTGCCAGCAGCTGGAATTTTGGAGGGGGGGTTTCCAACGAGCAGTACTTC. This chain joins TRBV11-3 and TRBJ2-7, with D maybe TRBD2 (7 bases). Trimming removed 4 bases from V and 5 bases from J, with 24 bases in between. There are 17 residues in the CDR3. Per the germline V gene, CDR1 is SGHNT and CDR2 is YENEEA.

J is TRBJ2-1 and V is TRBV2, with TRBD2 matching 10 bases. Per germline, CDR1 SNHLY and CDR2 FYNNEI. V was clipped by 8 bases and J by 13 bases; unmatched bases: 17. There are 15 residues in the CDR3. The CDR3 nucleotides read TGTGCCAGCCGAGCTATTTCATCTAGCGGGAGCGGACAGTTCTTC. This codes for CASRAISSSGSGQFF.

The J gene is TRBJ2-1, the V gene TRBV11-3; D perhaps matches TRBD2 (6 bases). The germline CDR1 and CDR2 sequences are SGHNT and YENEEA. CDR3 length: 16 residues. V lost 5 bases, J lost 6 bases, and 20 bases lay in between. CDR3 region: CASSRTGTSLGNEQFF. The DNA for the CDR3 is TGTGCCAGCAGCCGTACCGGGACTTCCTTGGGCAATGAGCAGTTCTTC.

This rearrangement joins TRBV19 to TRBJ1-1; TRBD1 matches at 7 bases. The V gene end was trimmed by 10 bases and the J gene end by 0 bases; junction bases not matched to a gene: 11. This CDR3 has 15 amino acids. The V gene's germline CDR1 is LNHDA and CDR2 SQIVND (reference sequence). CDR3 protein: CATRGRTGVNTEAFF. In DNA form, the CDR3 reads TGTGCCACCAGGGGAAGGACAGGAGTGAACACTGAAGCTTTCTTT.

The chain couples TRBV5-4 to TRBJ2-3; 8 nucleotides line up with TRBD2. Trimming cost V 0 bases and J 3 bases; bases outside gene matches: 9. CDR1 and CDR2 from the germline V gene are SGHNT and YYREEE (reference sequence). CDR3 length: 17 amino acids. CDR3 nucleotides: TGTGCCAGCAGCTTGGACCCCCTCGGGACTAGAACAGATACGCAGTATTTT. It translates to CASSLDPLGTRTDTQYF.

The chain uses TRBV6-5 and TRBJ1-1; 7 bases fit TRBD1. V shed 4 bases and J 8 bases; nucleotides not matched to a gene: 4. The CDR3 is 12 residues long. The V gene's germline CDR1 is MNHEY and CDR2 SVGAGI. The CDR3 loop is CASSSYRGEAFF. CDR3 DNA sequence: TGTGCCAGCAGTTCTTACAGGGGAGAAGCTTTCTTT.

The chain uses TRBV15 and TRBJ2-5; 16 bases are shared with TRBD2. The CDR3 totals 16 residues. After removal of 5 bases from V and 4 bases from J, the junction contained 4 bases not matched to a gene. In germline, CDR1 is LNHNV, CDR2 YYDKDF (reference sequence). The CDR3 loop reads CATSGTSGGARETQYF. The CDR3 nucleotides are TGTGCCACCAGCGGGACTAGCGGGGGGGCCAGAGAGACCCAGTACTTC. The full variable domain, rest sourced from reference TRBV15 and TRBJ2-5, is DAMVIQNPRYQVTQFGKPVTLSCSQTLNHNVMYWYQQKSSQAPKLLFHYYDKDFNNEADTPDNFQSRRPNTSFCFLDIRSPGLGDTAMYLCATSGTSGGARETQYFGPGTRLLVL.

This clone was observed a few times. The chain couples TRBV10-1 to TRBJ1-6, with 9 nucleotides matching TRBD1. V was pared by 3 bases and J by 7 bases, with 4 bases of the junction left unmatched. CDR3 length: 15 residues. Per the germline V gene, CDR1 is WNHNN and CDR2 is SYGVQD (reference sequence). The CDR3 loop reads CASSEGTGRNSPLHF. The CDR3 DNA reads TGCGCCAGCAGTGAAGGGACAGGGCGGAATTCACCCCTCCACTTT.

The CDR3 DNA follows: TGTGCCAGCTCACCGGGAGCGGGCAACACCGGGGAGCTGTTTTTT. Amino acid sequence: CASSPGAGNTGELFF. J is TRBJ2-2 and V is TRBV18, with D tentatively TRBD2 (6 bases). Trimming removed 3 bases at V and 2 bases at J, with 10 bases between. The V gene's germline CDR1 is KGHSH and CDR2 LQKENI. The CDR3 sequence is 15 residues long.

This clone was seen just once. The J gene is TRBJ2-7, the V gene TRBV1; the table assigns TRBD2, which was not confirmed against the DNA. TRBV1 represents a pseudogene. There are 11 residues in the CDR3. CDR3 protein: CTSSQVLDTYF. The CDR3 DNA sequence: TGCACCAGCAGCCAAGTCTTAGATACGTACTTC.

This clone was detected only a few times. V and J are TRBV11-2 and TRBJ2-5; 11 positions agree with TRBD2. The V gene end was trimmed by 4 bases and the J gene end by 4 bases; junction bases not matched to a gene: 5. The CDR3 totals 15 residues. Germline CDR1 reads SGHAT; CDR2 reads FQNNGV. The CDR3 sequence: CASSSGLAEGETQYF. The CDR3 DNA reads as TGTGCCAGCAGCTCGGGACTAGCGGAGGGAGAGACCCAGTACTTC.

The rearrangement uses TRBV27 and TRBJ2-1, with 11 bases that match TRBD1. The germline CDR1 and CDR2 sequences are MNHEY and SMNVEV (reference sequence). This CDR3 has 16 residues. J lost 2 bases, V lost 5 bases, and 5 bases had no gene match. CDR3 DNA sequence: TGTGCCAGCAGTCTCCCGGGACAGGGGGCCTACAATGAGCAGTTCTTC. Translated: CASSLPGQGAYNEQFF.

This clone was seen once. One end of the junction varies from germline; a read error may be responsible. The chain joins TRBV7-9 to TRBJ1-2; maybe TRBD1 (5 bases). The germline CDR1 and CDR2 sequences are SEHNR and FQNEAQ (reference sequence). The CDR3 covers 16 residues. The CDR3 coding sequence is TGTTCCAGCAGCCCGGGAGGGACGAAAGCTAACTATGGCTACACCTTC. As protein: CSSSPGGTKANYGYTF.

The V call is TRBV19, the J call TRBJ2-1; 7 nucleotides align to TRBD2. The J segment lost 8 bases and the V segment lost 7 bases, leaving 2 bases of the junction unmatched. The CDR3 is 11 residues long. Germline CDR1 and CDR2: LNHDA and SQIVND (reference sequence). The CDR3 DNA reads TGTGCCAGTAAGGGAGGGGATGAGCAGTTCTTC. Encoded protein: CASKGGDEQFF.

The J gene is TRBJ1-5, the V gene TRBV6-6; 8 bases agree with TRBD1. The germline CDR1 and CDR2 sequences are MNHNY and SVGAGI (reference sequence). The junction had 8 bases not matched to a gene; V was cut back by 6 bases and J by 7 bases. This CDR3 region has 14 residues. The CDR3 coding sequence is TGTGCCAGCAGGAACTCAGACAGGGGACAGCCCCAGCATTTT. Encoded protein: CASRNSDRGQPQHF.

J is TRBJ1-2 and V is TRBV29-1; D not resolved. Germline assignment: CDR1 SQVTM and CDR2 ANQGSEA. This CDR3 is 12 amino acids long. The germline V and J ends were trimmed by 6 bases and 4 bases, with 12 bases remaining between them. In DNA form, the CDR3 reads TGCAGCGTGGAACGAGCAACCTATGGCTACACCTTC. It yields the protein CSVERATYGYTF.

This clone was observed a handful of times. V gene TRBV5-1 combines with J gene TRBJ2-5, with D maybe TRBD1 (5 bases). The CDR3 runs 14 residues. Germline CDR1 SGHRS, CDR2 YFSETQ. V lost 0 bases and J lost 2, with 8 bases in between. CDR3 nucleotides: TGCGCCAGCAGCTTGGGACAGCAACAAGAGACCCAGTACTTC. This gives the protein CASSLGQQQETQYF.

The chain recombines TRBV5-6 with TRBJ2-3; 10 bases are a match to TRBD1. The CDR3 consists of 16 residues. In germline, CDR1 is SGHDT, CDR2 YYEEEE. V trimming: 4 bases; J trimming: 7 bases; junction bases outside the gene matches: 12. The CDR3 sequence is CASSIMTGGVVHTQYF. CDR3 coding DNA: TGTGCCAGCAGCATCATGACAGGGGGCGTAGTCCATACGCAGTATTTT.

The gene calls are TRBV19 and TRBJ2-1; 13 bases fit TRBD2. CDR1 is LNHDA and CDR2 is SQIVND in the germline V gene (reference sequence). With 1 base clipped from V and 3 bases from J, the junction kept 9 bases outside the gene matches. This CDR3 has 19 residues. The CDR3 is CASSIGGLAGDLNYNEQFF. CDR3 DNA sequence: TGTGCCAGTAGTATAGGAGGACTAGCGGGAGATTTAAACTACAATGAGCAGTTCTTC.

This chain uses TRBV5-6 with TRBJ2-2, with a weak D call TRBD2 (6 bases). Looked up from germline, CDR1 is SGHDT and CDR2 is YYEEEE. V shed 3 bases and J shed 0 bases, with 12 bases lying between them. The CDR3 is made up of 16 amino acids. CDR3 DNA: TGTGCCAGCAGCTATATGCGGGGTTCGAACACCGGGGAGCTGTTTTTT. Translating it yields CASSYMRGSNTGELFF.

This clone occurred a few times. The V gene is TRBV5-6, the J gene TRBJ2-7; 7 nucleotides line up with TRBD1. This CDR3 is built from 17 residues. With 1 base clipped from V and 1 base from J, the junction kept 11 bases outside the gene matches. Per the germline V gene, CDR1 is SGHDT and CDR2 is YYEEEE. Here the CDR3 reads CASSLRAGQGVSYEQYF. The CDR3 nucleotides are TGTGCCAGCAGCTTGAGGGCTGGGCAGGGGGTGTCCTACGAGCAGTACTTC.

The V gene is TRBV5-1, the J gene TRBJ1-3, with 7 bases fitting TRBD1. Germline V lookup: CDR1 SGHRS, CDR2 YFSETQ. The CDR3 has 15 residues. V trimming: 4 bases; J trimming: 4 bases; junction bases outside the gene matches: 8. The CDR3 nucleotides are TGCGCCAGCAGCCCCGGGACAGTAGCCGGAAACACCATATATTTT. Amino acids: CASSPGTVAGNTIYF.

J is TRBJ2-7 and V is TRBV6-1, with 9 bases identical to TRBD1. The CDR3 loop spans 13 amino acids. V was clipped by 6 bases and J by 5 bases; unmatched bases: 5. Germline lookup yields CDR1 MNHNS and CDR2 SASEGT. CDR3 nucleotides: TGTGCCAGCAGGGGGACAGGGATGAACGAGCAGTACTTC. Amino acids: CASRGTGMNEQYF.

This clone occurred once. The chain has TRBV6-1 and TRBJ2-3; TRBD2 matches 7 bases. Germline loops: CDR1 MNHNS, CDR2 SASEGT. The CDR3 sequence is 16 residues long. V was clipped by 0 bases and J by 3 bases; unmatched bases: 6. For the CDR3, the DNA is TGTGCCAGCAGTGAAGCTCGCGGGGGAATGACAGATACGCAGTATTTT. The encoded protein is CASSEARGGMTDTQYF.

This chain uses TRBV6-5 with TRBJ2-1; 12 nucleotides agree with TRBD2. Germline V lookup: CDR1 MNHEY, CDR2 SVGAGI. Germline trimming cut 2 bases from V and 12 bases from J; bases unmatched to any gene: 11. This CDR3 comprises 16 residues. The CDR3 DNA sequence: TGTGCCAGCAGTTACAAGGGGGCTAGCGGGGGGGCAAGGCAGTTCTTC. This codes for CASSYKGASGGARQFF.